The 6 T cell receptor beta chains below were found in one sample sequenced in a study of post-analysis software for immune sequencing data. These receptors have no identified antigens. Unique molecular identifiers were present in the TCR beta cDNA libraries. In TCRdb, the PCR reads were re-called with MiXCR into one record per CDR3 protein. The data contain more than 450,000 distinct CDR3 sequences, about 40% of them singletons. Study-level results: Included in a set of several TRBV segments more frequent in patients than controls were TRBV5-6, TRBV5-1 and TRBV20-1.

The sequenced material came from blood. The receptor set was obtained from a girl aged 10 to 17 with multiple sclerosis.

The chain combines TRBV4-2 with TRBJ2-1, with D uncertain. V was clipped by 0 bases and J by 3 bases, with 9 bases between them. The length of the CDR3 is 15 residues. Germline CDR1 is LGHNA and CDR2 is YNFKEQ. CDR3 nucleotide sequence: TGTGCCAGCAGCCAAGATACGACCAGCTACAATGAGCAGTTCTTC. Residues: CASSQDTTSYNEQFF.

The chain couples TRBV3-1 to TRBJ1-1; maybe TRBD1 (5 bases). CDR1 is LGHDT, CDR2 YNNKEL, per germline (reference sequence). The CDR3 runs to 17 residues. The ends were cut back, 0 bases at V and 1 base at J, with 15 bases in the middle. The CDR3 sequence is CASSQEKRDLTNTEAFF. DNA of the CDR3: TGTGCCAGCAGCCAAGAAAAGAGGGACTTAACGAACACTGAAGCTTTCTTT.

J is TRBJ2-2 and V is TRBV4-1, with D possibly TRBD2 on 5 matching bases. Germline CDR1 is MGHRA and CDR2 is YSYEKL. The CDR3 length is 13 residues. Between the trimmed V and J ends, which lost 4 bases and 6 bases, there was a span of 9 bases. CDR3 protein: CASSLRDSGELFF. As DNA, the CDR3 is TGCGCCAGCAGCCTCCGGGATTCCGGGGAGCTGTTTTTT.

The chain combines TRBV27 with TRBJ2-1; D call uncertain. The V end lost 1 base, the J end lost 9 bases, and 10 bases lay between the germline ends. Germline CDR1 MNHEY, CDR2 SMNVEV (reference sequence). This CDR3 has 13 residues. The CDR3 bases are TGTGCCAGCAGTTTATTCTCAATGGGTGAGCAGTTCTTC. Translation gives CASSLFSMGEQFF.

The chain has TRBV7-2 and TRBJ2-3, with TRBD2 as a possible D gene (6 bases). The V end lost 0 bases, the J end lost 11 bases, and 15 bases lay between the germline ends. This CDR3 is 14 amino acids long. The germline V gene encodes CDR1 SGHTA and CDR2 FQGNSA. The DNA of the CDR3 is TGTGCCAGCAGCTTAGCGATGGGGGAGGTTAAGCAGTATTTT. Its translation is CASSLAMGEVKQYF.

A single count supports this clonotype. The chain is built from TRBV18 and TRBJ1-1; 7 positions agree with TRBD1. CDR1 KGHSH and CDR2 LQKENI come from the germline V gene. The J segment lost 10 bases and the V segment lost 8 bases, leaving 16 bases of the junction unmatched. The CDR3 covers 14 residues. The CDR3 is CASAPGDSPGGAFF. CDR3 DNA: TGTGCCAGCGCTCCAGGGGACTCCCCAGGGGGAGCTTTCTTT.